The rows below give T cell receptor beta chains drawn from one sample of a study of T cells in Graves' hyperthyroidism and ophthalmopathy. Each CDR3 protein is one row after TCRdb ran MiXCR on the multiplex PCR reads. Here the sample spans some 600,000 distinct CDR3 sequences, roughly 46% being singletons. What was sequenced was peripheral blood or thyroid tissue (not recorded which). These receptors were collected from a woman aged 18-35 years with Graves' hyperthyroidism. Each CDR3 is given without its conserved first and last residue.

j_gene: TRBJ1-5
v_gene: TRBV9
CDR3aa: ASRSRGLVEEPQH

j_gene: TRBJ1-1
v_gene: TRBV20-1
CDR3aa: SVRETANTEAF

j_gene: TRBJ2-7
v_gene: TRBV7-9
CDR3aa: ASSQTAGTSGRGEQY

j_gene: TRBJ1-1
v_gene: TRBV7-2
CDR3aa: ASSTRPFQNTEAF

j_gene: TRBJ1-2
v_gene: TRBV7-2
CDR3aa: ASRGTARDGYT

j_gene: TRBJ1-2
v_gene: TRBV25-1
CDR3aa: ASSFRGATNYGYT

j_gene: TRBJ1-5
v_gene: TRBV10-3
CDR3aa: ASSFGAPYSNQPQH

j_gene: TRBJ1-2
v_gene: TRBV25-1
CDR3aa: ASSEYLGVDGEGYT

j_gene: TRBJ2-7
v_gene: TRBV19
CDR3aa: ASSIVGPYEQY

j_gene: TRBJ1-1
v_gene: TRBV3-1
CDR3aa: ASSPLGVTMNTEAF

j_gene: TRBJ1-5
v_gene: TRBV2
CDR3aa: ASSGPNQPQH

j_gene: TRBJ1-2
v_gene: TRBV20-1
CDR3aa: SAAVGGFEGYT

j_gene: TRBJ1-2
v_gene: TRBV25-1
CDR3aa: ASSVDRESYGYT

j_gene: TRBJ1-1
v_gene: TRBV19
CDR3aa: ASWTGSNTEAF

j_gene: TRBJ2-7
v_gene: TRBV25-1
CDR3aa: ASSPQGAYEQY

j_gene: TRBJ2-7
v_gene: TRBV11-2
CDR3aa: ASSPPGLAATYEQY

j_gene: TRBJ1-2
v_gene: TRBV15
CDR3aa: ATSRGDSRFYGYT

j_gene: TRBJ1-5
v_gene: TRBV2
CDR3aa: ASRGTGVGNQPQH

j_gene: TRBJ1-6
v_gene: TRBV5-1
CDR3aa: ASSMWTGNNSPLH

j_gene: TRBJ1-6
v_gene: TRBV14
CDR3aa: ASSQSLGSDYNSPLH

j_gene: TRBJ1-1
v_gene: TRBV24-1
CDR3aa: ASSDRADTEAF

j_gene: TRBJ2-7
v_gene: TRBV7-8
CDR3aa: ASSLELASPYEQY

j_gene: TRBJ1-5
v_gene: TRBV10-3
CDR3aa: ASTEVYSNQPQH

j_gene: TRBJ1-2
v_gene: TRBV14
CDR3aa: ASSQGTGEGVA

j_gene: TRBJ1-1
v_gene: TRBV19
CDR3aa: ASSIRRNTEAF

j_gene: TRBJ1-2
v_gene: TRBV25-1
CDR3aa: ASSRMVRDRSNYGYT

j_gene: TRBJ2-7
v_gene: TRBV10-3
CDR3aa: AISGSGRGYEQY

j_gene: TRBJ2-5
v_gene: TRBV20-1
CDR3aa: NLRDRVWETQY

j_gene: TRBJ1-5
v_gene: TRBV25-1
CDR3aa: ASSGLGGWKEQPQH

j_gene: TRBJ2-7
v_gene: TRBV25-1
CDR3aa: ASSDFGAYEQY

j_gene: TRBJ2-7
v_gene: TRBV10-3
CDR3aa: AISTGTSDLKEQY

j_gene: TRBJ1-5
v_gene: TRBV5-1
CDR3aa: ASRQDLAQPQH

j_gene: TRBJ1-2
v_gene: TRBV10-3
CDR3aa: AISSSTRQGNYGYT

j_gene: TRBJ1-2
v_gene: TRBV25-1
CDR3aa: ASSDSDRVPYGYT

j_gene: TRBJ2-5
v_gene: TRBV2
CDR3aa: ASSRDLGSNQPQY

j_gene: TRBJ1-1
v_gene: TRBV7-9
CDR3aa: ASSQEGGGWNTEAF

j_gene: TRBJ1-1
v_gene: TRBV7-8
CDR3aa: AGSGRQRNTEAF

j_gene: TRBJ2-7
v_gene: TRBV10-3
CDR3aa: AISERWGPYEQY

j_gene: TRBJ1-1
v_gene: TRBV11-3
CDR3aa: ASSLEGEVNTEAF

j_gene: TRBJ1-6
v_gene: TRBV5-1
CDR3aa: ASSSDRVTSPLH

j_gene: TRBJ1-5
v_gene: TRBV2
CDR3aa: ASSISPTGSNQPQH

j_gene: TRBJ1-5
v_gene: TRBV20-1
CDR3aa: SAAEGGKRETQH

j_gene: TRBJ1-2
v_gene: TRBV12-3/TRBV12-4
CDR3aa: ASSFFSGYGYT

j_gene: TRBJ1-6
v_gene: TRBV7-2
CDR3aa: ASSSLRGSSSYNSPLH

j_gene: TRBJ2-5
v_gene: TRBV15
CDR3aa: ATSRDTQETQY

j_gene: TRBJ1-5
v_gene: TRBV19
CDR3aa: ASSMASGDSYEH

j_gene: TRBJ1-1
v_gene: TRBV29-1
CDR3aa: SGDDGALNTEAF

j_gene: TRBJ1-6
v_gene: TRBV5-1
CDR3aa: TSSTGQGYSPLH

j_gene: TRBJ2-5
v_gene: TRBV7-9
CDR3aa: ASSQQGVETQY

j_gene: TRBJ2-2
v_gene: TRBV2
CDR3aa: ASKRRSVPDGELF

j_gene: TRBJ1-1
v_gene: TRBV10-3
CDR3aa: ASSVYREYGNTEAF

j_gene: TRBJ1-2
v_gene: TRBV12-3/TRBV12-4
CDR3aa: ASSLGVAPDYT

j_gene: TRBJ1-4
v_gene: TRBV7-8
CDR3aa: ATRLGGTEKLF

j_gene: TRBJ1-2
v_gene: TRBV9
CDR3aa: ASSANTDTDYGYT